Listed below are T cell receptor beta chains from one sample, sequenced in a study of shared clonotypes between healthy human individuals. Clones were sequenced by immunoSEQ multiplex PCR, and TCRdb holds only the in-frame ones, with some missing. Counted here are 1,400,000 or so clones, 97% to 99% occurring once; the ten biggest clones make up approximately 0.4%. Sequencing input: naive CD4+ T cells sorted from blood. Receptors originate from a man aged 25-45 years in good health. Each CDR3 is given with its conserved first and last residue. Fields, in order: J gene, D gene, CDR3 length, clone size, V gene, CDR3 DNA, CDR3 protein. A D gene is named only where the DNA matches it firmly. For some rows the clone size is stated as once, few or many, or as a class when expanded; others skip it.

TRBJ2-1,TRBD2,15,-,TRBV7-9,TGTGCCAGCAGCCTTCATGGTAGCGGGATAGGTGAGCAGTTCTTC,CASSLHGSGIGEQFF
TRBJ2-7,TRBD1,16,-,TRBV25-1,TGTGCCAGCAGTGAATGGTCCGGGACAGGGAACTACGAGCAGTACTTC,CASSEWSGTGNYEQYF
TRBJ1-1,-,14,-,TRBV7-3,TGTGCCAGCAGCCCCCTGGGGGGGAACACTGAAGCTTTCTTT,CASSPLGGNTEAFF
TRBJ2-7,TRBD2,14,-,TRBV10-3,TGTGCCACGTCTAATATAGCGGGAGTATATGAGCAGTACTTC,CATSNIAGVYEQYF
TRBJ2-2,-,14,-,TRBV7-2,TGTGCCAGCAGCTTAGTCGGGGGCACCGGGGAGCTGTTTTTT,CASSLVGGTGELFF
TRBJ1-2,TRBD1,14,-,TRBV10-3,TGTGCCATCAGGGAGCAAGGACAGGGGTCTGGCTACACCTTC,CAIREQGQGSGYTF
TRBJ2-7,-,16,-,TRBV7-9,TGTGCCAGCAGCCTTCCGGAGGGACTCGCGTACTACGAGCAGTACTTC,CASSLPEGLAYYEQYF
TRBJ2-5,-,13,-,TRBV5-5,TGTGCCAGCAGCCTCCCCGCCCTGGAGACCCAGTACTTC,CASSLPALETQYF
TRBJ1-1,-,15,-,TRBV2,TGTGCCAGCAGGTTAAGCGCCCCTCTCGGCACTGAAGCTTTCTTT,CASRLSAPLGTEAFF
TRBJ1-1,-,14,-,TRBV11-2,TGTGCCAGCAGCTCTTACAGGGAAGGGCCGAAAGCTTTCTTT,CASSSYREGPKAFF
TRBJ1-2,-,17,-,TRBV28,TGTGCCAGCAGTTTATCTTTCTCTGGGGGTAGGACGAGGGGCTACACCTTC,CASSLSFSGGRTRGYTF
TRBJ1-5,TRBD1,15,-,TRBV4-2,TGTGCCAGCAGCCAGAGACAGGGGGCGGGTCAGCCCCAGCATTTT,CASSQRQGAGQPQHF
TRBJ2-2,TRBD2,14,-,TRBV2,TGTGCCAGCAGGACTAGCGGCTACACCGGGGAGCTGTTTTTT,CASRTSGYTGELFF
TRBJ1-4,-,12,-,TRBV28,TGTGCCAGCAAGGTCCTTAATGAAAAACTGTTTTTT,CASKVLNEKLFF
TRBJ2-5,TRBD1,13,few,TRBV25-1,TGTGCCAGCAGGAGGGACAGCCAAGAGACCCAGTACTTC,CASRRDSQETQYF
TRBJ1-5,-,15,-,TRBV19,TGTGCCAGTAGTCCCCAGGGCCGGGTCCATCAGCCCCAGCATTTT,CASSPQGRVHQPQHF
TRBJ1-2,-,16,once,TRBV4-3,TGCGCCAGCAGCCATGAAGCTATATACGGATGGGATGGCTACACCTTC,CASSHEAIYGWDGYTF
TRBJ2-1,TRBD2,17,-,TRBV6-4,TGTGCCAGCAGTGAGTTGCCTCTAGCGGGGCTTGGTCATGAGCAGTTCTTC,CASSELPLAGLGHEQFF
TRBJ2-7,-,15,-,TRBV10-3,TGTGCCATCAGCGCCGAGGCGGACATCCCTCTCGAGCAGTACTTC,CAISAEADIPLEQYF
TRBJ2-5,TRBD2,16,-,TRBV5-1,TGCGCCAGCAGCCTGGGACCCCTAGCGGGGGTAGAGACCCAGTACTTC,CASSLGPLAGVETQYF
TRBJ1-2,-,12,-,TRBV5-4,TGTGCCAGCAGCTTCTCGGGGGGTGGCTACACCTTC,CASSFSGGGYTF
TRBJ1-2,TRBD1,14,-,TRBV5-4,TGTGCCAGCATGAGCCGACAGGGGGACTATGGCTACACCTTC,CASMSRQGDYGYTF
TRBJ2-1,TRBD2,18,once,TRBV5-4,TGTGCCAGCAGCTTGGGTAGTCTAGCGGGAGGGCTCGGGGGTGAGCAGTTCTTC,CASSLGSLAGGLGGEQFF
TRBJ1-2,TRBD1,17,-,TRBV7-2,TGTGCCAGCAGCTTGTATGGACAGGGGGCCTGGAACTATGGCTACACCTTC,CASSLYGQGAWNYGYTF
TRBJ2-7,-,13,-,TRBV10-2,TGCGCCAGCACCTTATCCGGGACTGACGTGCAGTACTTC,CASTLSGTDVQYF
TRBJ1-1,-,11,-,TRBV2,TGTGCCAGCAGTCCAGACACTGAAGCTTTCTTT,CASSPDTEAFF
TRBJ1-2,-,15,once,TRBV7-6,TGTGCCAGCAGCCCACGGGGGACCCGTTCCTATGGCTACACCTTC,CASSPRGTRSYGYTF
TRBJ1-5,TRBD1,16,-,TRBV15,TGTGCCACCAGCGACCGGGACAGGGGATTATCGGAGCCCCAGCATTTT,CATSDRDRGLSEPQHF
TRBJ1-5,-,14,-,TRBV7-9,TGTGCCAGCAGCTCGACCCAACATGGTCAGCCCCAGCATTTT,CASSSTQHGQPQHF
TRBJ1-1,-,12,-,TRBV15,TGTGCCACCAGCGGGACCCGGACTGAAGCTTTCTTT,CATSGTRTEAFF
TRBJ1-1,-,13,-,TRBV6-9,TGTGCCAGCAGTTACCTTTCGGGACCGCAAGCTTTCTTT,CASSYLSGPQAFF
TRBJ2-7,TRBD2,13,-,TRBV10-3,TGTGCCATCCGGACTAGCGGGTTACACGAGCAGTACTTC,CAIRTSGLHEQYF